Listed here are 29 T cell receptor beta chains from one sample, sequenced in a study of neurological immune-mediated disorders. TCRdb re-called the 5' RACE reads through MiXCR, storing one row per CDR3 protein. The repertoire includes more than 45,000 distinct CDR3 sequences, under 3% of them detected once, and around 3% sits in the top ten. The sequenced material came from PBMCs. The source of these receptors is a man aged 50 or older with multiple sclerosis.

The sample holds many counts of this clonotype. The chain employs TRBV5-1 and TRBJ2-1; TRBD1 matches 7 bases. Germline V gene lookup returns CDR1 SGHRS and CDR2 YFSETQ. CDR3 length equals 13 residues. Trimming removed 4 bases from V and 5 bases from J; junction bases left unmatched: 3. CDR3 protein: CASSVGTDNEQFF. DNA for the CDR3: TGCGCCAGCAGCGTGGGGACAGACAATGAGCAGTTCTTC. Drawing the rest from reference TRBV5-1 and TRBJ2-1, the complete variable domain is KAGVTQTPRYLIKTRGQQVTLSCSPISGHRSVSWYQQTPGQGLQFLFEYFSETQRNKGNFPGRFSGRQFSNSRSEMNVSTLELGDSALYLCASSVGTDNEQFFGPGTRLTVL.

This clonotype was detected many times. The chain is built from TRBV18 and TRBJ1-1, with D perhaps TRBD1 (6 bases). The V end lost 3 bases, the J end lost 4 bases, and 18 bases lay between the germline ends. The CDR3 has 16 residues. Germline lookup yields CDR1 KGHSH and CDR2 LQKENI. For the CDR3, the DNA is TGTGCCAGCTCACCCGTTAGACAGGCCGGCCCCACTGAAGCTTTCTTT. This encodes CASSPVRQAGPTEAFF.

This clonotype was seen at least ten times. The CDR3 region is CSVGTGAGEKLFF. Here the CDR3 DNA reads TGCAGCGTCGGGACAGGGGCCGGAGAAAAACTGTTTTTT. The chain is built from TRBV29-1 and TRBJ1-4, with 10 positions matching TRBD1. CDR3 length: 13 amino acids. The trim removed 6 bases at V and 8 bases at J, leaving 6 bases unmatched. Germline V gene lookup returns CDR1 SQVTM and CDR2 ANQGSEA.

This clonotype was seen repeatedly, ten times or more. CDR3: CASSFSGGRASYEQYF. The CDR3 DNA reads as TGCGCCAGCAGCTTTTCGGGAGGCAGGGCCTCCTACGAGCAGTACTTC. The rearrangement uses TRBV5-1 and TRBJ2-7; TRBD2 matches 7 bases. The trim removed 2 bases at V and 0 bases at J, leaving 8 bases unmatched. CDR1 SGHRS and CDR2 YFSETQ come from the germline V gene. CDR3 length equals 16 residues.

The genes are TRBV5-6 and TRBJ2-4; D is tentatively TRBD1 or TRBD2 (5 bases each). The CDR3 loop spans 12 amino acids. Germline CDR1 SGHDT, CDR2 YYEEEE. V was clipped by 4 bases and J by 14 bases, with 16 bases between them. The DNA for the CDR3 is TGTGCCAGCAGCCGGCCCGGGGCCTTTAAGTACTTC. Translated: CASSRPGAFKYF.

This clonotype was detected many times. The chain combines TRBV6-1 with TRBJ2-7; 9 bases fit TRBD1. The CDR3 runs 13 residues. With 4 bases clipped from V and 7 bases from J, the junction kept 5 bases outside the gene matches. The germline V gene encodes CDR1 MNHNS and CDR2 SASEGT. CDR3 DNA sequence: TGTGCCAGCAGTGCCGGGACAGGGCTGGAGCAGTACTTC. This gives the protein CASSAGTGLEQYF.

This clonotype was counted ten times or more. J is TRBJ1-1 and V is TRBV12-3 or TRBV12-4; D is possibly TRBD1 (6 bases). V gave up 7 bases and J gave up 4 bases, with 16 bases separating them. The CDR3 runs to 14 residues. The CDR3 region is CASTETGRGTEAFF. In DNA, the CDR3 is TGTGCCAGCACCGAAACAGGGAGGGGCACTGAAGCTTTCTTT.

This clonotype was seen many times. The genes are TRBV12-3 or TRBV12-4 and TRBJ2-7; D uncertain. V gave up 5 bases and J gave up 2 bases, with 13 bases separating them. There are 14 residues in the CDR3. The chain's CDR3 is CASSLFSETYEQYF. The CDR3, as DNA: TGTGCCAGCAGTCTTTTCTCGGAAACCTACGAGCAGTACTTC.

The sample holds many counts of this clonotype. V is TRBV5-1 and J is TRBJ1-1; perhaps TRBD1 as D (5 bases). V lost 3 bases to trimming and J lost 3 bases, with 15 bases between them. Per germline, CDR1 SGHRS and CDR2 YFSETQ. This CDR3 comprises 15 residues. This CDR3 reads CASSWVKGVYTEAFF. In DNA, the CDR3 is TGCGCCAGCAGCTGGGTAAAAGGGGTGTACACTGAAGCTTTCTTT.

This clonotype was counted at least ten times. V usage is TRBV6-2 or TRBV6-3 and J usage is TRBJ2-5; weak D call: TRBD1 (5 bases). CDR1 and CDR2 from the germline V gene are MNHEY and SVGEGT. CDR3 length: 12 amino acids. With 2 bases removed from V and 5 bases from J, the gap between germline ends came to 6 bases. In DNA form, the CDR3 reads TGTGCCAGCAGTTACGGGGCGGAGACCCAGTACTTC. Encoded protein: CASSYGAETQYF.

Comment on this clonotype: A much more abundant neighbour one base away suggests this may be a read error. This chain joins TRBV6-2 or TRBV6-3 and TRBJ1-2, with D hard to call. CDR1 MNHEY and CDR2 SVGEGT come from the germline V gene. This CDR3 spans 12 amino acids. Trimming took off 0 bases at V and 9 bases at J, with 8 bases between the two ends. The CDR3 loop reads CASSYSGKSYTF. The CDR3, as DNA: TGTGCCAGCAGTTACTCGGGAAAGAGCTACACCTTC.

This clonotype turned up a few times. The chain employs TRBV28 and TRBJ2-7; D possibly corresponds to TRBD1 (6 bases). Germline CDR1 reads MDHEN; CDR2 reads SYDVKM. This CDR3 has 12 residues. V was cut by 5 bases and J by 6 bases, with 11 bases left in between. The CDR3 is CASSQGPSEQYF. CDR3 in DNA: TGTGCCAGCAGTCAGGGGCCAAGCGAGCAGTACTTC.

At least ten counts were recorded for this clonotype. The chain links TRBV5-6 to TRBJ2-3; 11 bases match TRBD2. The CDR3 sequence is 19 residues long. The ends lost 4 bases at V and 1 base at J; junction bases unmatched: 14. Germline assignment: CDR1 SGHDT and CDR2 YYEEEE. CDR3 in amino acids: CASSGISGGARPGTDTQYF. For the CDR3, the DNA is TGTGCCAGCAGCGGAATTAGCGGGGGGGCTCGACCTGGCACAGATACGCAGTATTTT.

By sample share, this clonotype is medium-sized (0.01 to 0.1%). The CDR3 is CASSPGTGNQPQHF. The CDR3 DNA sequence: TGCGCCAGCAGCCCGGGGACAGGTAATCAGCCCCAGCATTTT. The chain recombines TRBV5-1 with TRBJ1-5; 8 positions match TRBD1. J was trimmed by 4 bases and V by 4 bases; bases with no gene match: 4. This CDR3 contains 14 residues. Germline CDR1 SGHRS, CDR2 YFSETQ.

This clonotype was seen ten or more times. The rearrangement joins TRBV20-1 to TRBJ2-7, with D possibly TRBD2 on 7 matching bases. Germline loops: CDR1 DFQATT, CDR2 SNEGSKA (reference sequence). This CDR3 region has 16 residues. Trimming removed 3 bases at V and 2 bases at J, with 20 bases between. The CDR3 region has the DNA TGCAGTGCTAGTGGGGGGGCTACCAGGCTAACCTACGAGCAGTACTTC. Protein sequence: CSASGGATRLTYEQYF.

The table lists this clonotype with many counts. The chain is built from TRBV11-2 and TRBJ2-1; D is unclear. This CDR3 comprises 12 residues. Germline lookup yields CDR1 SGHAT and CDR2 FQNNGV. V lost 1 base, J lost 12 bases, and 10 bases lay in between. CDR3 sequence reads: CASSLVYYGQFF. The CDR3 nucleotides read TGTGCCAGCAGCTTAGTTTACTATGGGCAGTTCTTC.

This clonotype was counted at least ten times. The rearrangement links TRBV7-2 to TRBJ2-7; D remains unclear. The CDR3 sequence is 13 residues long. V was clipped by 1 base and J by 3 bases, with 7 bases between them. The germline V gene has CDR1 SGHTA and CDR2 FQGNSA. In DNA form, the CDR3 reads TGTGCCAGCAGCTTAGGACGAGACTACGAGCAGTACTTC. This gives the protein CASSLGRDYEQYF.

This clonotype was counted at least ten times. Here the CDR3 reads CASSLSGWGTQYF. In DNA form, the CDR3 reads TGCGCCAGCAGCCTCTCTGGTTGGGGGACCCAGTACTTC. The J gene is TRBJ2-5, the V gene TRBV4-3; D is unresolved. This CDR3 has 13 amino acids. Trimming took 4 bases from V and 7 from J, leaving 13 bases between them. Germline CDR1 and CDR2: LGHNA and YSLEER.

This clonotype was seen many times. The CDR3 here is CASSLQEKLFF. As DNA, the CDR3 is TGTGCCAGCAGTTTGCAAGAAAAACTGTTTTTT. The chain carries TRBV28 and TRBJ1-4; D not certain. CDR1 and CDR2 from the germline V gene are MDHEN and SYDVKM. V lost 3 bases to trimming and J lost 8 bases, with 4 bases between them. CDR3 length: 11 residues.

This clonotype has a count of ten or more. The gene calls are TRBV3-1 and TRBJ2-1; 7 bases fit TRBD1. CDR3 length equals 15 residues. V trimming: 6 bases; J trimming: 5 bases; junction bases outside the gene matches: 10. From germline, CDR1 is LGHDT and CDR2 YNNKEL (reference sequence). The CDR3: CASSHPGQLNNEQFF. For the CDR3, the DNA is TGTGCCAGCAGTCATCCGGGACAGCTAAACAATGAGCAGTTCTTC.

This clonotype appeared many times. The rearrangement links TRBV5-6 to TRBJ1-1, with D tentatively TRBD1 (6 bases). The CDR3 has 13 amino acids. V shed 4 bases and J shed 9 bases, with 16 bases lying between them. Germline V lookup: CDR1 SGHDT, CDR2 YYEEEE. The DNA for the CDR3 is TGTGCCAGCAGCCCACGGAGGACAGCTAAAGCTTTCTTT. Its translation is CASSPRRTAKAFF.

This clonotype was picked up many times. The V gene is TRBV3-1, the J gene TRBJ2-1, with a tentative D call TRBD2 (6 bases). CDR1 is LGHDT, CDR2 YNNKEL, per germline (reference sequence). The germline V and J ends were trimmed by 0 bases and 6 bases, with 12 bases remaining between them. This CDR3 region has 15 residues. Here the CDR3 DNA reads TGTGCCAGCAGCCAAGATCCACGGGGGAGCAATGAGCAGTTCTTC. Residues: CASSQDPRGSNEQFF.

This clonotype was recorded many times. This chain joins TRBV2 and TRBJ1-5, with D possibly matching TRBD1 (6 bases). Germline V gene data show CDR1 as SNHLY and CDR2 as FYNNEI. The germline V and J ends were trimmed by 6 bases and 3 bases, with 15 bases remaining between them. The CDR3 contains 15 residues. CDR3 amino acids: CASRPDTGPNQPQHF. For the CDR3, the DNA is TGTGCCAGCAGGCCCGACACAGGGCCCAATCAGCCCCAGCATTTT.

This clonotype was seen ten or more times. The rearrangement joins TRBV29-1 to TRBJ1-1; D remains unclear. V lost 6 bases and J lost 1, with 15 bases in between. This CDR3 contains 14 residues. Looked up from germline, CDR1 is SQVTM and CDR2 is ANQGSEA. The CDR3: CSVQIFFANTEAFF. For the CDR3, the DNA is TGCAGCGTCCAGATCTTTTTCGCGAACACTGAAGCTTTCTTT.

This clonotype was seen repeatedly, ten times or more. The gene calls are TRBV6-5 and TRBJ2-2, with D possibly matching TRBD1 (5 bases). CDR1 is MNHEY and CDR2 is SVGAGI in the germline V gene. V shed 2 bases and J shed 0 bases, with 10 bases lying between them. This CDR3 is built from 16 residues. The CDR3 is CASSYRQFANTGELFF. The CDR3 DNA reads TGTGCCAGCAGTTACCGACAGTTCGCGAACACCGGGGAGCTGTTTTTT.

This clonotype has a count of ten or more. J is TRBJ2-5 and V is TRBV20-1, with D tentatively TRBD2 (6 bases). Germline V gene lookup returns CDR1 DFQATT and CDR2 SNEGSKA (reference sequence). The CDR3 sequence is 12 residues long. V was trimmed by 5 bases and J by 4 bases, leaving 11 bases between them. This CDR3 reads CSAWIGGETQYF. DNA for the CDR3: TGCAGTGCTTGGATCGGGGGAGAGACCCAGTACTTC.

This clonotype was observed at least ten times. V and J are TRBV12-3 or TRBV12-4 and TRBJ1-2; 8 nucleotides line up with TRBD1. V was pared by 6 bases and J by 8 bases, with 8 bases of the junction left unmatched. This CDR3 comprises 13 residues. In DNA, the CDR3 is TGTGCCAGCAGCCCTACAGGGGACAGGGGCTACACCTTC. Translating it yields CASSPTGDRGYTF.

The table lists this clonotype with many counts. This chain's CDR3 is CASKDSEETQYF. The CDR3 DNA sequence: TGTGCCAGTAAAGACAGCGAAGAGACCCAGTACTTC. The V gene is TRBV6-8, the J gene TRBJ2-5; TRBD1 might be the D (5 bases). The CDR3 length is 12 residues. Germline V CDR1 and CDR2: MNHGY, SAAAGT. Trimming removed 9 bases at V and 3 bases at J, with 11 bases between.

This clonotype has at least ten counts. The V and J genes are TRBV7-7 and TRBJ2-1, with D maybe TRBD1 (6 bases). Deletions cut 5 bases from V and 2 bases from J, with 13 bases between. The CDR3 runs 15 residues. Germline V lookup: CDR1 SSHAT, CDR2 FNYEAQ (reference sequence). DNA of the CDR3: TGTGCCAGCAGCGACTCGGGGACAACCTACAATGAGCAGTTCTTC. Translating it yields CASSDSGTTYNEQFF.